A single sample is the source of the 11 T cell receptor beta chains below, sequenced in a study of T cells in Graves' hyperthyroidism and ophthalmopathy. The CDR3 regions of TCR beta were amplified from RNA transcripts. The HTBI primer set served for first-round RT-PCR of the TCR CDR3. One entry per CDR3 protein results from TCRdb running MiXCR on the multiplex PCR reads. The data hold hundreds of thousands of distinct CDR3 sequences, with 14% to 15% observed a single time. Sequencing was carried out using blood. These receptors all stem from a woman aged 40 to 55 with Graves' ophthalmopathy.

A single count supports this clonotype. The chain joins TRBV4-2 to TRBJ2-1; 7 bases are a match to TRBD2. Germline CDR1 reads LGHNA; CDR2 reads YNFKEQ. The CDR3 contains 19 residues. J lost 4 bases, V lost 4 bases, and 19 bases had no gene match. The CDR3 coding sequence is TGTGCCAGCAGCCGGGGGTCGGGGTTTAGCGGGCCTGAGTACAATGAGCAGTTCTTC. This sequence encodes CASSRGSGFSGPEYNEQFF.

This clonotype has a handful of counts. The J gene is TRBJ2-2, the V gene TRBV4-3; possible D gene TRBD2, 5 bases. V lost 0 bases and J 0 bases, leaving 14 bases between the germline ends. The germline V gene encodes CDR1 LGHNA and CDR2 YSLEER. This CDR3 is built from 18 residues. The CDR3, as DNA: TGCGCCAGCAGCCAAGACCCCCCTATGGGAGCGAACACCGGGGAGCTGTTTTTT. Its translation is CASSQDPPMGANTGELFF.

This clonotype was observed many times. This chain joins TRBV28 and TRBJ2-7, with 12 nucleotides matching TRBD1. The germline V gene encodes CDR1 MDHEN and CDR2 SYDVKM. This CDR3 is 16 amino acids long. After removal of 3 bases from V and 4 bases from J, the junction contained 7 bases not matched to a gene. The CDR3 bases are TGTGCCAGCAGTTTCTCCGGGACAGGGGGCTGGTACGAGCAGTACTTC. Its translation is CASSFSGTGGWYEQYF.

The sample holds many counts of this clonotype. This chain connects TRBV20-1 to TRBJ1-2; no clear D gene. The ends were cut back, 0 bases at V and 4 bases at J, with 9 bases in the middle. The CDR3 has 13 amino acids. CDR1 and CDR2 from the germline V gene are DFQATT and SNEGSKA (reference sequence). For the CDR3, the DNA is TGCAGTGCTAGAGACCCTACGATCTATGGCTACACCTTC. Protein: CSARDPTIYGYTF.

This clonotype was counted many times. CDR3 region: CASSSPDRGRGEAFF. DNA of the CDR3: TGTGCCAGCAGTTCGCCGGACAGGGGGCGCGGTGAAGCTTTCTTT. J is TRBJ1-1 and V is TRBV28, with TRBD1 matching 11 bases. The V and J ends lost 4 bases and 7 bases, in that order; junction bases with no gene match: 8. This CDR3 region has 15 residues. Germline lookup yields CDR1 MDHEN and CDR2 SYDVKM.

This clonotype appeared many times. The chain is built from TRBV29-1 and TRBJ1-2; no reliable D call. CDR3 length: 12 amino acids. Germline CDR1 SQVTM, CDR2 ANQGSEA. Deletions cut 1 base from V and 3 bases from J, with 6 bases between. In nucleotides, the CDR3 is TGCAGCGTTGAAGTAGCGGACTATGGCTACACCTTC. It codes for CSVEVADYGYTF.

This clonotype came up many times. At one end, the junction sequence differs from germline, possibly due to a read error. DNA for the CDR3: TGTGCCAGCAGCCAAGCCCAAAACTATGGCTACACCTTC. It translates to CASSQAQNYGYTF. V usage is TRBV4-3 and J usage is TRBJ1-2; D unclear. The CDR3 spans 13 residues. Germline loops: CDR1 LGHNA, CDR2 YSLEER.

Many counts were recorded for this clonotype. This sequence joins TRBV7-9 and TRBJ1-3, with D hard to call. This CDR3 region has 10 residues. The V end was cut by 8 bases, the J end by 7 bases, with 6 bases between. Germline CDR1 SEHNR, CDR2 FQNEAQ (reference sequence). In nucleotides, the CDR3 is TGTGCCAGCGCCGAGAACACCATATATTTT. Translation gives CASAENTIYF. Full variable domain (outside the CDR3, taken from reference TRBV7-9 and TRBJ1-3): DTGVSQNPRHKITKRGQNVTFRCDPISEHNRLYWYRQTLGQGPEFLTYFQNEAQLEKSRLLSDRFSAERPKGSFSTLEIQRTEQGDSAMYLCASAENTIYFGEGSWLTVV.

This clonotype showed up many times. The J gene is TRBJ2-5, the V gene TRBV11-1, with D possibly TRBD2 on 5 matching bases. CDR3 length equals 14 residues. The germline CDR1 and CDR2 sequences are SGHAT and FQDESV (reference sequence). V lost 6 bases and J 5 bases, leaving 16 bases between the germline ends. Here the CDR3 DNA reads TGTGCCAGCAGGATACTGACGGGCGGGGAGACCCAGTACTTC. This sequence encodes CASRILTGGETQYF. The entire variable domain, with the rest obtained from reference TRBV11-1 and TRBJ2-5, is as follows: EAEVAQSPRYKITEKSQAVAFWCDPISGHATLYWYRQILGQGPELLVQFQDESVVDDSQLPKDRFSAERLKGVDSTLKIQPAELGDSAMYLCASRILTGGETQYFGPGTRLLVL.

This chain uses TRBV28 with TRBJ2-1; 8 bases map to TRBD2. Germline CDR1 MDHEN, CDR2 SYDVKM. Trimming at V came to 5 bases and at J to 0 bases, leaving 6 bases not matched to a gene. The length of the CDR3 is 16 residues. For the CDR3, the DNA is TGTGCCAGCAGTGAACTAGCGGAGAGCTCCTACAATGAGCAGTTCTTC. Encoded protein: CASSELAESSYNEQFF.

This clonotype showed up many times. This chain uses TRBV28 with TRBJ1-1; D is possibly TRBD1 (6 bases). This CDR3 spans 15 amino acids. CDR1 is MDHEN and CDR2 is SYDVKM in the germline V gene. The germline V and J ends were trimmed by 1 base and 4 bases, with 13 bases remaining between them. CDR3 DNA sequence: TGTGCCAGCAGTTTATTGAGGGGCAGGGGCACTGAAGCTTTCTTT. It encodes CASSLLRGRGTEAFF.